This TCR beta chain emerged from a study of T cells after yellow fever vaccination (dated by TCRdb to between 2018 and 2021). Some background on the complete study: The SMART-Seq v4 Ultra Low Input RNA kit was used to prepare libraries from fractions with low cell numbers. To follow T-cell clones before and after primary and booster YFV17D yellow fever vaccination, bulk TCR alpha and beta repertoires were sequenced over time. Blood samples were taken at several timepoints before and after primary and secondary immunization, and bulk PBMC replicates and cell subsets were isolated. The cohort comprised two healthy male donors, one aged 18 to 29 and one aged 30 to 40 years.

General conclusions and limits of the study: Most clones expanded after primary vaccination (almost 98% of CD4 and around nine tenths of CD8) were re-detected after the booster, suggesting that broad memory maintenance occurred. Compared with the primary T-cell response, the secondary T-cell response was faster but weaker, reaching its peak on day 5 rather than on day 15. A small fraction of clonotypes showed up in both the CD4 and CD8 compartments, probably as a result of convergent recombination. Computational filtering was needed because FACS-sorted repertoires could contain abundant contaminating clonotypes from the bulk population. The study included only two donors, which limits how far the findings can be generalized.

Sequencing used an Illumina NovaSeq 6000. TCR cDNA was synthesized by 5'RACE template switching, through which a universal primer site and unique molecular identifiers were introduced. Priming for cDNA synthesis came from both the TCR alpha and TCR beta constant segments. Libraries were amplified in two PCR steps, with sample barcodes and sequencing adapters added in the second step. Sequencing of libraries was performed on Illumina HiSeq 2500 (2x100 bp) or NovaSeq (2x150 bp). The original methods were these. MIGEC handled demultiplexing of reads and collapsing into UMI consensus sequences, while MiXCR performed V(D)J alignment. Using edgeR on replicate PBMC samples, clonotypes were called vaccine-responding if FDR was below 0.01 and the log2 fold change was above 5 up to day 15. Each bulk clonotype was labeled CD4 or CD8 based on which sequenced repertoire, CD4 or CD8, contained the clonotype at higher abundance. The raw public data were reprocessed by TCRdb itself: fastp quality trimming at Q25, MiXCR clonotype calling, in-frame beta chains only. All rows with the same CDR3 protein become a single entry with the most common DNA and genes. TCRdb's processing, not the authors' own work, is the source of the V and J calls. Counted in this sample were hundreds of thousands of distinct CDR3 sequences; 7.5% to 9% of them appeared once. Clones ranked in the top ten supply around 3.4% of the sample.

In the paper's terms, the treatment or condition label means: live attenuated yellow fever vaccine strain. A standard Ficoll-Paque protocol was used to isolate PBMCs from peripheral blood. CD4 and CD8 T-cell fractions were isolated with Dynabeads CD4 and CD8 positive selection kits. TriZol was used to extract RNA from bulk PBMCs, from CD4 and CD8 fractions, and from dextramer-positive and dextramer-negative fractions. As to this clonotype: It lacks a known antigen. Per-base quality was not reported, and no clone a single base away is much larger than it.

Specimen: CD4+ T cells sorted from PBMCs, collected 5 days after the yellow fever booster vaccination. The receptor comes from a man between 18 and 35 years old who received the YFV17D yellow fever vaccine.

DNA sequence: TGCAGTGCTAGAGTTAGGGACGGGGGATATGGCTACACCTTC. The resulting protein is CSARVRDGGYGYTF. The chain joins TRBV20-1 to TRBJ1-2, with TRBD1 perhaps the D gene, on 5 matching bases. The CDR3 spans 14 residues, from the cysteine through the phenylalanine. Left in the record is the CDR3 DNA by itself, 42 bases read in frame from the first base. From the germline V gene (reference sequence), CDR1 is DFQATT and CDR2 is SNEGSKA. V and J are truncated by 1 base and 5 bases respectively, leaving an intervening sequence of 14 bases.